Listed here are 10 T cell receptor beta chains from one sample, sequenced in a study of vaccination and CD4 T cells after COVID-19. Sequencing of cultured CD4+ T cell DNA used the Oncomine TCR Beta short-read assay. TCRdb processed the PCR reads anew with MiXCR; each CDR3 protein has one entry. The sample gives over 5,000 distinct CDR3 sequences, 39% of which show up once; about 43% is in the top ten. Documented treatment: 10-day PBMC culture with coronavirus spike peptide pools or control peptides (ViraFEST assay). According to the study, CD4+ T cells from the unexposed donor were gathered ahead of the COVID-19 pandemic (2011-2018). Which antigens these TCRs recognize remains unknown. Specimen: CD4+ T cells from blood, cultured in vitro. These TCRs come from a human donor in good health.

The chain has TRBV6-2 or TRBV6-3 and TRBJ2-7; 7 nucleotides align to TRBD2. Looked up from germline, CDR1 is MNHEY and CDR2 is SVGEGT. The CDR3 has 12 amino acids. Trimming cost V 8 bases and J 4 bases; bases outside gene matches: 5. Here the CDR3 reads CASRDYPYEQYF. The CDR3 nucleotides read TGTGCCAGCCGGGACTACCCATACGAGCAGTACTTC.

This clonotype occurred a few times. The chain is built from TRBV10-3 and TRBJ1-1; 7 bases are shared with TRBD1. The J segment lost 4 bases and the V segment lost 0 bases, leaving 2 bases of the junction unmatched. CDR1 is ENHRY, CDR2 SYGVKD, per germline. CDR3 length equals 14 residues. CDR3 sequence: CAISESPGGTEAFF. The CDR3 DNA reads TGTGCCATCAGTGAGTCGCCAGGGGGCACTGAAGCTTTCTTT.

Here the CDR3 reads CSARVSGGIYEQYF. The CDR3, as DNA: TGCAGTGCTAGGGTTAGCGGGGGTATCTACGAGCAGTACTTC. The V call is TRBV20-1, the J call TRBJ2-7; 9 nucleotides match TRBD2. Looked up from germline, CDR1 is DFQATT and CDR2 is SNEGSKA (reference sequence). V gave up 3 bases and J gave up 3 bases; unmatched junction bases: 6. The CDR3 spans 14 residues.

The rearrangement links TRBV10-2 to TRBJ2-1; D unresolved. The V gene lost 3 bases and the J gene lost 6 bases, with 12 bases spanning the gap. Germline V CDR1 and CDR2: WSHSY, SAAADI. There are 14 residues in the CDR3. The CDR3 loop reads CASSEIRFGNEQFF. The CDR3 DNA reads TGCGCCAGCAGTGAAATCAGGTTCGGCAATGAGCAGTTCTTC.

The rearrangement joins TRBV6-5 to TRBJ2-3, with D maybe TRBD1 (6 bases). V gave up 4 bases and J gave up 8 bases, with 19 bases separating them. This CDR3 is built from 15 residues. The germline V gene has CDR1 MNHEY and CDR2 SVGAGI. The CDR3 sequence is CASSSRTAAVSTQYF. CDR3 DNA sequence: TGTGCCAGCAGTTCCCGGACAGCGGCGGTGTCTACGCAGTATTTT.

This clonotype is hyperexpanded within its sample. At one of its ends the junction is not consistent with the germline gene, which may arise from a read error. J is TRBJ2-1 and V is TRBV20-1; D unclear. This CDR3 comprises 13 residues. Germline lookup yields CDR1 DFQATT and CDR2 SNEGSKA (reference sequence). This CDR3 reads CSAREPLSNGQFF. CDR3 in DNA: TGCAGTGCTAGAGAACCCCTCTCCAATGGGCAGTTCTTC.

This chain links TRBV5-4 with TRBJ1-1; D gene unclear. The CDR3 is made up of 15 amino acids. Germline lookup yields CDR1 SGHNT and CDR2 YYREEE (reference sequence). Trimming took off 3 bases at V and 5 bases at J, with 17 bases between the two ends. The DNA for the CDR3 is TGTGCCAGCAGCTCGCTCTCGGGAATGGAGACTGAAGCTTTCTTT. Residues: CASSSLSGMETEAFF.

The chain combines TRBV20-1 with TRBJ2-5, with D possibly being TRBD1 (7 bases). The CDR3 spans 14 residues. CDR1 and CDR2 from the germline V gene are DFQATT and SNEGSKA (reference sequence). The germline V and J ends were trimmed by 5 bases and 4 bases, with 17 bases remaining between them. The CDR3 nucleotides read TGCAGTGCTGGACGGGGGACAGAGGGAGAGACCCAGTACTTC. Residues: CSAGRGTEGETQYF.

A word on this clonotype: The junction departs from the called germline gene at one end, perhaps through a read error. The gene calls are TRBV11-2 and TRBJ1-5; D gene unclear. This CDR3 has 13 residues. Germline lookup yields CDR1 SGHAT and CDR2 FQNNGV. This CDR3 reads CANSSQRDQPQHF. The CDR3, as DNA: TGTGCCAACAGCTCGCAGAGGGATCAGCCCCAGCATTTT. Filled out from reference TRBV11-2 and TRBJ1-5, the complete variable domain reads EAGVAQSPRYKIIEKRQSVAFWCNPISGHATLYWYQQILGQGPKLLIQFQNNGVVDDSQLPKDRFSAERLKGVDSTLKIQPAKLEDSAVYLCANSSQRDQPQHFGDGTRLSIL.

The rearrangement uses TRBV20-1 and TRBJ2-3; 7 bases agree with TRBD1. Trimming took 4 bases from V and 1 from J; bases not matched to a gene: 2. Germline V lookup: CDR1 DFQATT, CDR2 SNEGSKA (reference sequence). The CDR3 loop spans 13 amino acids. CDR3 DNA sequence: TGCAGTGCTACAACAGGGGGCACAGATACGCAGTATTTT. Its protein is CSATTGGTDTQYF.